The sequence of this T cell receptor beta chain was determined in a study of blood T cell repertoires in COVID-19. Whole-study context: Italy, Spain and the United States were the sources of the convalescent and acute COVID-19 samples. T cells, B-cell-depleted T cells, or PBMCs provided the cDNA or gDNA that served as material.

The CDR3 is 17 amino acids. V gave up 4 bases and J gave up 0 bases; unmatched junction bases: 7. Germline V CDR1 and CDR2: LGHNT, FRNRAP. This clone appeared once. Authors' processing steps: Estimation of nucleated cell counts was performed using reference gene primer amplification. The protocol was immunoSEQ multiplex PCR, while the TCRdb copy is restricted to in-frame clones and leaves out a portion. Clone size and V and J calls were adopted from that table, with D and trimming inferred from the DNA. The data hold roughly 350,000 clones, with around 87% observed a single time. Patients at the Seattle site were enrolled during active infection and followed longitudinally.

Sequencing was carried out using peripheral blood. This chain links TRBV12-5 with TRBJ1-1, with 11 bases fitting TRBD1. The receptor's source is a woman in her twenties or thirties with COVID-19, enrolled during active disease. The CDR3 sequence is CASGWGTGGNMNTEAFF. CDR3 bases: TGTGCTAGTGGTTGGGGGACAGGGGGTAACATGAACACTGAAGCTTTCTTT.